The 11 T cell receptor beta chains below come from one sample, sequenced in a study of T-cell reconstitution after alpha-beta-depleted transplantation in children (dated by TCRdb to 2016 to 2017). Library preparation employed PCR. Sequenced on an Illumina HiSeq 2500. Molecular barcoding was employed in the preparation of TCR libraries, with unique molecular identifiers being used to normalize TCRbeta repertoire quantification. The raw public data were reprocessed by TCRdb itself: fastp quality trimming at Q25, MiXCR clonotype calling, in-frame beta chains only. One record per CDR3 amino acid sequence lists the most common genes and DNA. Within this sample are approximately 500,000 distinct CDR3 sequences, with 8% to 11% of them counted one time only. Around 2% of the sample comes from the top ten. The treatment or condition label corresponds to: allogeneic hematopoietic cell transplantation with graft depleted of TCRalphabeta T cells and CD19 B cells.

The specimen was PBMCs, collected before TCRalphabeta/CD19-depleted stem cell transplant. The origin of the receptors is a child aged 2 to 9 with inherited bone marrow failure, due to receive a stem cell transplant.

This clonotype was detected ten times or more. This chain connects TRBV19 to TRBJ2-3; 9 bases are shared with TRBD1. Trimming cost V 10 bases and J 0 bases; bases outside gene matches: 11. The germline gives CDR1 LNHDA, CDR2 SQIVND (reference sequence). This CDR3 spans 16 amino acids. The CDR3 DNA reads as TGTGCCACTCGGGTTTTCGGACAGGGGAGCACAGATACGCAGTATTTT. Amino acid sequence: CATRVFGQGSTDTQYF.

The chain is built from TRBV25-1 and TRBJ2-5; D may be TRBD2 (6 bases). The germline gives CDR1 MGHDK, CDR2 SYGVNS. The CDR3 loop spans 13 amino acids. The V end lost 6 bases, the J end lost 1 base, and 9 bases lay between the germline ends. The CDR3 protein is CASRGLFQETQYF. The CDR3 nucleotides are TGTGCCAGCAGGGGACTTTTCCAAGAGACCCAGTACTTC.

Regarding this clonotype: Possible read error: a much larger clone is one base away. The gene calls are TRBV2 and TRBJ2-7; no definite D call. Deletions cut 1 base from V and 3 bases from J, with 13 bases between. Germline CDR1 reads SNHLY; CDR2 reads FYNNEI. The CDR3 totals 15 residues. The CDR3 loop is CASSEGEPENYEQYF. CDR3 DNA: TGTGCCAGCAGTGAAGGAGAACCGGAAAACTACGAGCAGTACTTC.

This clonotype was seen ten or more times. As DNA, the CDR3 is TGTGCCAGCAGTTCCCGGGACAGGGGAAACCACGAGCAGTACTTC. Translating gives CASSSRDRGNHEQYF. The J gene is TRBJ2-7, the V gene TRBV12-3 or TRBV12-4; TRBD1 aligns across 10 bases. This CDR3 has 15 amino acids. Germline trimming cut 4 bases from V and 5 bases from J; bases unmatched to any gene: 8.

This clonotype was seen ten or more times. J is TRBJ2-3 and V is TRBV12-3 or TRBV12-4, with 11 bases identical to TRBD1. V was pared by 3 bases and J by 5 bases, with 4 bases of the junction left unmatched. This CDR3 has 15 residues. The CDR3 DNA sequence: TGTGCCAGCAGTTTCGCGGACAGGGGGCAAGATACGCAGTATTTT. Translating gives CASSFADRGQDTQYF.

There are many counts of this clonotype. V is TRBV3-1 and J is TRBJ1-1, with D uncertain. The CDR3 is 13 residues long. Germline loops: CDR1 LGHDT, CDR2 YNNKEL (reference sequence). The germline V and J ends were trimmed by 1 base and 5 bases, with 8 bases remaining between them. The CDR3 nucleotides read TGTGCCAGCAGCCAAGCTCTGGAAACTGAAGCTTTCTTT. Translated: CASSQALETEAFF.

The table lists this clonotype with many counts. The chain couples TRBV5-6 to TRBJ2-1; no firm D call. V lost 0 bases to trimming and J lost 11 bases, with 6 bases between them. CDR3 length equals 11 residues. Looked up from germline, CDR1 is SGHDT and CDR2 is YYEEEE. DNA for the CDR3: TGTGCCAGCAGCTTGGGTCTGAAGCAGTTCTTC. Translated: CASSLGLKQFF.

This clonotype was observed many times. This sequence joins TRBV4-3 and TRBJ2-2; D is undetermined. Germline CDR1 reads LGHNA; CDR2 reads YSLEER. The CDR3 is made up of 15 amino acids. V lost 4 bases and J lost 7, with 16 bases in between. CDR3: CASSPSRLGFGELFF. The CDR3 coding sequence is TGCGCCAGCAGCCCAAGCAGACTGGGATTCGGGGAGCTGTTTTTT.

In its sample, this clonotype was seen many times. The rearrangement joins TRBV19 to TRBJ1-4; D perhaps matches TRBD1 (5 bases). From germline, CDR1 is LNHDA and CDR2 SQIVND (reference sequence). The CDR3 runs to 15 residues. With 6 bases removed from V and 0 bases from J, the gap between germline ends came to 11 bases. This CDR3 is CASSDRQPTNEKLFF. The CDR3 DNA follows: TGTGCCAGTAGCGACCGACAGCCAACTAATGAAAAACTGTTTTTT.

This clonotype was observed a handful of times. CDR3 coding DNA: TGCAGTGCTACCAGACTAGAAAGCACAGATACGCAGTATTTT. Translating it yields CSATRLESTDTQYF. The chain links TRBV20-1 to TRBJ2-3, with D possibly TRBD2 on 6 matching bases. There are 14 residues in the CDR3. V gave up 4 bases and J gave up 0 bases, with 11 bases separating them. The germline V gene encodes CDR1 DFQATT and CDR2 SNEGSKA (reference sequence).

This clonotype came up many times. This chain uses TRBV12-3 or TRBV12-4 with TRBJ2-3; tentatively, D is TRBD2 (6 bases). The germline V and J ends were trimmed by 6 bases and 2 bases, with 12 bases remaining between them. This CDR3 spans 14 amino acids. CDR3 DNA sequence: TGTGCCAGCAGCCGGGACTCATACACAGATACGCAGTATTTT. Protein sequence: CASSRDSYTDTQYF.